The clone carrying this T cell receptor (beta chain) was detected ten times or more. This entry comes from a study of metastatic and nonmetastatic thyroid tumors. Germline-derived CDR1 and CDR2 are PRHDT and FYEKMQ (reference sequence). This CDR3 has 15 residues. V lost 5 bases, J lost 5 bases, and 11 bases stayed unmatched. Using MiXCR, TCRdb re-called clones from the PCR reads. Found here are approximately 12,000 clones, under 25% of them singletons; the top ten hold 12% to 15%. Thyroid surgery was preceded by no treatment in any patient. The material sequenced was adjacent normal tissue. This receptor was obtained from a female donor with papillary thyroid cancer or a benign thyroid nodule (not recorded which). Some clones in this sample may be carry-over from other donors' samples. V usage is TRBV13 and J usage is TRBJ1-1; 7 bases are shared with TRBD1. CDR3 bases: TGTGCCAGCAGCGAATACAGGGGCTTTTTGACTGAAGCTTTCTTT. Translated, it gives CASSEYRGFLTEAFF.